What follows are 3 T cell receptor beta chains derived from one specimen sequenced in a study of CD8 T cells in Susac syndrome (dated by TCRdb to the late 2010s). The library was obtained by the immunoSEQ multiplex PCR assay. RNA was extracted using the RNeasy kit, and about 0.5 to 1 ug of the RNA was reverse transcribed with random hexamers. TCRdb reprocessing: public reads trimmed at Q25 with fastp, clones called with MiXCR, in-frame beta chains kept. A single entry per CDR3 protein holds the most common genes and DNA from its merged rows. This sample has around 80,000 distinct CDR3 sequences in its table, and about 96% of those were observed once. The ten top clones hold roughly 0.44% of the sample. Specimen: CD8+ T cells from PBMCs. These receptors all stem from a human donor with Susac syndrome.

The CDR3 sequence: CASSYSIGQAFSNQPQHF. Written as DNA, the CDR3 is TGTGCCAGCAGTTACTCGATTGGACAGGCCTTTAGCAATCAGCCCCAGCATTTT. The chain has TRBV6-2 or TRBV6-3 and TRBJ1-5; 7 bases agree with TRBD1. Trimming cost V 0 bases and J 0 bases; bases outside gene matches: 8. Germline loops: CDR1 MNHEY, CDR2 SVGEGT. There are 18 residues in the CDR3.

This chain links TRBV7-2 with TRBJ1-6; 8 positions match TRBD1. The trim removed 4 bases at V and 8 bases at J, leaving 10 bases unmatched. CDR1 is SGHTA and CDR2 is FQGNSA in the germline V gene. The CDR3 has 16 amino acids. The CDR3 protein is CASSSQVGDRYSPLHF. The CDR3 nucleotides are TGTGCCAGCAGCTCACAGGTTGGGGACAGGTATTCACCCCTCCACTTT.

This chain connects TRBV2 to TRBJ1-1; D uncertain. The CDR3 spans 15 residues. V was pared by 10 bases and J by 1 base, with 19 bases between. Germline V gives CDR1 SNHLY, CDR2 FYNNEI. CDR3 nucleotides: TGTGCCATCATCCTAGGGCTAGGGCCGAACACTGAAGCTTTCTTT. As protein: CAIILGLGPNTEAFF.